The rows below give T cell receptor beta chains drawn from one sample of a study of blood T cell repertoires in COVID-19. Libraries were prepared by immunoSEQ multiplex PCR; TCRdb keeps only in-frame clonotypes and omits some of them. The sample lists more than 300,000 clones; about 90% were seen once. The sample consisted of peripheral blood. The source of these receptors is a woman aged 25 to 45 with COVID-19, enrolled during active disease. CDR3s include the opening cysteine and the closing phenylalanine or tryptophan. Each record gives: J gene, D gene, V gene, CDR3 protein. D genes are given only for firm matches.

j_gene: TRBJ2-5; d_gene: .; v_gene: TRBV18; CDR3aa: CASSPELETQYF
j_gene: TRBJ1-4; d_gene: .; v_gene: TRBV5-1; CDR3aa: CASSLQVDGEKLFF
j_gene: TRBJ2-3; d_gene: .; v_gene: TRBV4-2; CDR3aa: CASSQGHRPGDGAGDTQYF
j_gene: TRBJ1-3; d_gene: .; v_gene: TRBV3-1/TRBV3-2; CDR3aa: CASSLQVSGNTIYF
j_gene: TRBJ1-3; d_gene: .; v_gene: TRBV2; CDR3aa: CASSGTRKGNTIYF
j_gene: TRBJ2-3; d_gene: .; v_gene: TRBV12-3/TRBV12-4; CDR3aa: CASRRDTQYF
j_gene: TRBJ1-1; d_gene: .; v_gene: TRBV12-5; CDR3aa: CASARTVNTEAFF
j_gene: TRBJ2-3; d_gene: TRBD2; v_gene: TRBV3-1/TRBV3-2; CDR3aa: CASSHWGGGARTDTQYF
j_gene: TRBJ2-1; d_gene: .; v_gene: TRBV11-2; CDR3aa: CASSLDRTRGGEQFF
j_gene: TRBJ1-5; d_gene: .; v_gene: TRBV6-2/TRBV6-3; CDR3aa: CASSYKPQPQHF
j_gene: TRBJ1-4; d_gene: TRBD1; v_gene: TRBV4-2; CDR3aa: CASSQDRQGGKIATNEKLFF
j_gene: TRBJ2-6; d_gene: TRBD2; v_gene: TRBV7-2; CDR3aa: CASSFGGSRGANVLTF
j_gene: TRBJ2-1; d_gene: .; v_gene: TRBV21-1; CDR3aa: CASSPLMEVAYNEQFF
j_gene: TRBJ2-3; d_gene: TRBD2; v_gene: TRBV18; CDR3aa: CASSSYSGGISDTQYF
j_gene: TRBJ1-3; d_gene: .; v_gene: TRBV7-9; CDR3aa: CASSLGQPHSGNTIYF
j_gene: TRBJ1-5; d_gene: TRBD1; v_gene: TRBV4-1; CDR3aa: CASSQDPTGGRNQPQHF
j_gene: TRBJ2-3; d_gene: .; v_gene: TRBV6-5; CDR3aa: CASLRNWGGTDTQYF
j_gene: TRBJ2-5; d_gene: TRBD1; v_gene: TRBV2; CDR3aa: CASGGQGRETQYF
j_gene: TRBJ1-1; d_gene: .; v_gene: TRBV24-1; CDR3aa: CATSSSTEAFF
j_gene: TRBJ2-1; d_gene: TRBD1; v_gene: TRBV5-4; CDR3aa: CASSLVRQGTYRLNNEQFF
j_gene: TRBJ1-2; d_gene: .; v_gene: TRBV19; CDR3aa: CASRGQFNYGYTF
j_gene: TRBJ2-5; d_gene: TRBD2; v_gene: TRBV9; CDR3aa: CASSVEASGGSKETQYF
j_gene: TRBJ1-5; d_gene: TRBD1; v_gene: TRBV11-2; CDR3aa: CASSSGTGPYSNQPQHF
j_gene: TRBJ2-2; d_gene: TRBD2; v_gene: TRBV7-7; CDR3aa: CASSLALAGGPTGELFF
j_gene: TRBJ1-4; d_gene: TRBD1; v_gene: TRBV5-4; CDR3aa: CASMGQGDEKLFF
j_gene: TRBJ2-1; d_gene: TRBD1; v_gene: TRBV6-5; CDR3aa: CASSRTGSYNEQFF
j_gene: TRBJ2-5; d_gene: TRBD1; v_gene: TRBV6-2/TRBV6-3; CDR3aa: CASSAPATQGADQETQYF